The clone carrying this T cell receptor (beta chain) was counted between two and nine times. The entry originates in a study of control samples from healthy donors and cancer patients. Generated by immunoSEQ multiplex PCR, the TCRdb table keeps only in-frame clones and is missing some. There are some 150,000 clones in the sample; 75% to 95% occur only once, and 3% to 4% lies in the top ten. The CDR3 extends over 14 amino acids. V was clipped by 0 bases and J by 1 base, with 6 bases between them. CDR1 is MNHEY, CDR2 SMNVEV, per germline (reference sequence). The rearrangement links TRBV27 to TRBJ1-1; D is uncertain. The origin of this receptor is a man aged 25-45 years in good health. The sequencing sample was made of blood. CDR3 protein: CASSLSQKNTEAFF. CDR3 DNA: TGTGCCAGCAGTTTATCGCAGAAGAACACTGAAGCTTTCTTT.